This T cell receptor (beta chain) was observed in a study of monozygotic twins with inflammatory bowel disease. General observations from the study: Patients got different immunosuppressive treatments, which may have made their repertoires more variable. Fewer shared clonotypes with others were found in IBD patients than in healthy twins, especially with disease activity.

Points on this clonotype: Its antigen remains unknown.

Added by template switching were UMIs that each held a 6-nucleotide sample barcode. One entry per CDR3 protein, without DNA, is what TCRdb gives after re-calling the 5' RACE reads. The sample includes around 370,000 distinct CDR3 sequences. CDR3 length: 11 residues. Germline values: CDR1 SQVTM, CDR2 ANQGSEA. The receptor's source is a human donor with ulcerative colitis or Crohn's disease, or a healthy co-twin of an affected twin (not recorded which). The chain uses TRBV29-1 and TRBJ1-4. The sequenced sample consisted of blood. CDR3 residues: CSVVENEKLFF.